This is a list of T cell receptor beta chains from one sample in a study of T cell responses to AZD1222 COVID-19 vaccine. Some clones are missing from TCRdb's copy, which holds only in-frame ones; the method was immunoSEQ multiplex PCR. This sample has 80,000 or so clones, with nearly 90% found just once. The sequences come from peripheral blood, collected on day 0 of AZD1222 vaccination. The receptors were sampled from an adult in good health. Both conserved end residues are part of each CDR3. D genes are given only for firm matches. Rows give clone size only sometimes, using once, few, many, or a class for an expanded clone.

cdr3_aa: CASSLETGWNSPLHF
cdr3_nt: TGTGCCAGCAGCTTAGAGACAGGGTGGAATTCACCCCTCCACTTT
v_call: TRBV7-6
j_call: TRBJ1-6
d_call: TRBD1
clone_size: .

cdr3_aa: CASSLTHTGELFF
cdr3_nt: TGTGCCAGCAGCTTAACGCACACCGGGGAGCTGTTTTTT
v_call: TRBV7-3
j_call: TRBJ2-2
d_call: .
clone_size: .

cdr3_aa: CAISRGVDVGGYNEQFF
cdr3_nt: TGTGCCATCAGTAGGGGAGTTGACGTGGGCGGATACAATGAGCAGTTCTTC
v_call: TRBV10-3
j_call: TRBJ2-1
d_call: .
clone_size: .

cdr3_aa: CASSPPGVGNTEAFF
cdr3_nt: TGTGCCAGCAGCCCGCCCGGGGTGGGGAACACTGAAGCTTTCTTT
v_call: TRBV7-9
j_call: TRBJ1-1
d_call: .
clone_size: .

cdr3_aa: CAWNGVGGTSPPPGELFF
cdr3_nt: TGTGCCTGGAATGGAGTGGGGGGGACTTCTCCCCCTCCCGGGGAGCTGTTTTTT
v_call: TRBV30
j_call: TRBJ2-2
d_call: TRBD2
clone_size: .

cdr3_aa: CASSMKGLAVETQYF
cdr3_nt: TGTGCCAGTAGTATGAAGGGACTAGCGGTAGAGACCCAGTACTTC
v_call: TRBV19
j_call: TRBJ2-5
d_call: TRBD2
clone_size: .

cdr3_aa: CATSGRDRGGLYEQFF
cdr3_nt: TGTGCCACCAGTGGACGGGACAGGGGGGGTTTGTATGAGCAGTTCTTC
v_call: TRBV24-1
j_call: TRBJ2-1
d_call: TRBD1
clone_size: .

cdr3_aa: CATRTSGSVAGELFF
cdr3_nt: TGCGCCACCCGGACTAGCGGGAGTGTAGCCGGGGAGCTGTTTTTT
v_call: TRBV10-2
j_call: TRBJ2-2
d_call: TRBD2
clone_size: few

cdr3_aa: CASSRGDEAFF
cdr3_nt: TGTGCCAGCAGCCGCGGGGATGAAGCTTTCTTT
v_call: TRBV3-1/TRBV3-2
j_call: TRBJ1-1
d_call: .
clone_size: .

cdr3_aa: CASSQGRTGLNEKLFF
cdr3_nt: TGTGCCAGCAGCCAAGGTCGGACAGGGTTGAATGAAAAACTGTTTTTT
v_call: TRBV3-1/TRBV3-2
j_call: TRBJ1-4
d_call: TRBD1
clone_size: .

cdr3_aa: CASSYPFDRVRETQYF
cdr3_nt: TGTGCCAGCAGTTACCCCTTTGACAGGGTCAGAGAGACCCAGTACTTC
v_call: TRBV6-2/TRBV6-3
j_call: TRBJ2-5
d_call: TRBD1
clone_size: once

cdr3_aa: CAWQFTGGNYGYTF
cdr3_nt: TGTGCCTGGCAATTTACGGGGGGAAACTATGGCTACACCTTC
v_call: TRBV30
j_call: TRBJ1-2
d_call: .
clone_size: .

cdr3_aa: CSVEDWEGQGMGNQETQYF
cdr3_nt: TGCAGCGTTGAAGATTGGGAGGGACAGGGGATGGGAAACCAAGAGACCCAGTACTTC
v_call: TRBV29-1
j_call: TRBJ2-5
d_call: TRBD1
clone_size: .

cdr3_aa: CASSGRARYEQYF
cdr3_nt: TGCGCCAGCAGTGGTCGCGCCCGCTACGAGCAGTACTTC
v_call: TRBV10-1
j_call: TRBJ2-7
d_call: .
clone_size: few

cdr3_aa: CASSGQGFLGNQPQHF
cdr3_nt: TGTGCCAGTTCGGGACAGGGCTTTTTAGGTAATCAGCCCCAGCATTTT
v_call: TRBV19
j_call: TRBJ1-5
d_call: TRBD1
clone_size: .

cdr3_aa: CASSLSDLQGDTQYF
cdr3_nt: TGTGCCAGCAGTTTATCAGACCTCCAGGGAGATACGCAGTATTTT
v_call: TRBV27
j_call: TRBJ2-3
d_call: .
clone_size: .

cdr3_aa: CSVERRTGNQPQHF
cdr3_nt: TGCAGCGTTGAAAGGAGGACAGGGAATCAGCCCCAGCATTTT
v_call: TRBV29-1
j_call: TRBJ1-5
d_call: TRBD1
clone_size: .

cdr3_aa: CASSGRDYVNTEAFF
cdr3_nt: TGTGCCAGCAGCGGCCGGGACTACGTGAACACTGAAGCTTTCTTT
v_call: TRBV7-8
j_call: TRBJ1-1
d_call: .
clone_size: .

cdr3_aa: CASSETSGPYEQYF
cdr3_nt: TGTGCCAGTAGTGAGACTAGCGGACCCTACGAGCAGTACTTC
v_call: TRBV19
j_call: TRBJ2-7
d_call: TRBD2
clone_size: .

cdr3_aa: CASNHPGNARTEAFF
cdr3_nt: TGTGCCAGTAACCATCCGGGAAACGCGCGGACTGAAGCTTTCTTT
v_call: TRBV19
j_call: TRBJ1-1
d_call: .
clone_size: .

cdr3_aa: CASSPGQGANNQPQHF
cdr3_nt: TGTGCCAGCTCACCGGGACAGGGGGCTAATAACCAGCCCCAGCATTTT
v_call: TRBV18
j_call: TRBJ1-5
d_call: TRBD1
clone_size: .

cdr3_aa: CASSKASRGKTQYF
cdr3_nt: TGTGCCAGCAGCAAAGCGAGCAGGGGAAAGACCCAGTACTTC
v_call: TRBV21-1
j_call: TRBJ2-5
d_call: .
clone_size: .

cdr3_aa: CATSDLAGREYSPLHF
cdr3_nt: TGTGCCACCAGTGATTTGGCAGGGAGGGAATATTCACCCCTCCACTTT
v_call: TRBV24-1
j_call: TRBJ1-6
d_call: .
clone_size: once

cdr3_aa: CSASTAYGYTF
cdr3_nt: TGCAGTGCGTCAACGGCCTATGGCTACACCTTC
v_call: TRBV20-1
j_call: TRBJ1-2
d_call: .
clone_size: .

cdr3_aa: CASSLTGGDYEQYF
cdr3_nt: TGTGCCAGCAGCTTAACAGGGGGCGACTACGAGCAGTACTTC
v_call: TRBV7-3
j_call: TRBJ2-7
d_call: TRBD1
clone_size: .

cdr3_aa: CASSFPGGVYEQYF
cdr3_nt: TGTGCCAGCAGCTTCCCCGGGGGAGTGTACGAGCAGTACTTC
v_call: TRBV5-4
j_call: TRBJ2-7
d_call: .
clone_size: .

cdr3_aa: CASSHRSSYEKLFF
cdr3_nt: TGTGCCAGCAGCCACAGGAGCTCGTATGAAAAACTGTTTTTT
v_call: TRBV14
j_call: TRBJ1-4
d_call: .
clone_size: .

cdr3_aa: CATSLGGSVDNEQFF
cdr3_nt: TGTGCCACCAGTTTAGGCGGGAGTGTCGACAATGAGCAGTTCTTC
v_call: TRBV24-1
j_call: TRBJ2-1
d_call: TRBD2
clone_size: .

cdr3_aa: CASSERGQGQGSGNTIYF
cdr3_nt: TGTGCCAGCAGCGAGAGGGGACAGGGCCAAGGTTCTGGAAACACCATATATTTT
v_call: TRBV9
j_call: TRBJ1-3
d_call: TRBD1
clone_size: .

cdr3_aa: CASSGGYSYNEQFF
cdr3_nt: TGTGCCAGCAGTGGTGGGTACTCCTACAATGAGCAGTTCTTC
v_call: TRBV27
j_call: TRBJ2-1
d_call: .
clone_size: .

cdr3_aa: CASSLMGQNTEAFF
cdr3_nt: TGTGCCAGCAGCTTAATGGGACAGAACACTGAAGCTTTCTTT
v_call: TRBV7-3
j_call: TRBJ1-1
d_call: .
clone_size: .

cdr3_aa: CASSLTRARNEQFF
cdr3_nt: TGTGCCAGCAGCTTAACCCGGGCGCGTAATGAGCAGTTCTTC
v_call: TRBV7-3
j_call: TRBJ2-1
d_call: .
clone_size: .

cdr3_aa: CASSDGQGMVYNSPLHF
cdr3_nt: TGTGCCAGCAGTGACGGACAGGGAATGGTCTACAATTCACCCCTCCACTTT
v_call: TRBV25-1
j_call: TRBJ1-6
d_call: TRBD1
clone_size: .

cdr3_aa: CVAGDLNTEAFF
cdr3_nt: TGTGTAGCAGGGGATTTGAACACTGAAGCTTTCTTT
v_call: TRBV19
j_call: TRBJ1-1
d_call: .
clone_size: .